A single sample gave rise to the 17 T cell receptor beta chains below, sequenced in a study of memory CD4+ T cells and cytomegalovirus serostatus. The sort gate was single viable CD3+CD4+CD8-CD45RO+ cells for memory CD4+ T cells. The table came from immunoSEQ multiplex PCR; TCRdb's copy has only in-frame clones and leaves some out. The table shows tens of thousands of clones, with 77% occurring only once. Material for sequencing was memory CD4+ T cells from blood. The receptors were sampled from an adult in good health and CMV-seronegative.

This chain uses TRBV25-1 with TRBJ2-5; possible D gene TRBD2, 7 bases. The germline V gene encodes CDR1 MGHDK and CDR2 SYGVNS. V lost 5 bases and J lost 5, with 12 bases in between. The CDR3 runs 13 residues. Here the CDR3 reads CASSRGARETQYF. The CDR3, as DNA: TGTGCCAGCAGTCGGGGGGCCCGGGAGACCCAGTACTTC. The complete variable domain, with remaining parts taken from reference TRBV25-1 and TRBJ2-5, reads EADIYQTPRYLVIGTGKKITLECSQTMGHDKMYWYQQDPGMELHLIHYSYGVNSTEKGDLSSESTVSRIRTEHFPLTLESARPSHTSQYLCASSRGARETQYFGPGTRLLVL.

J is TRBJ1-2 and V is TRBV29-1; the D gene is possibly TRBD1 (5 bases). The germline V and J ends were trimmed by 4 bases and 0 bases, with 9 bases remaining between them. Per germline, CDR1 SQVTM and CDR2 ANQGSEA. CDR3 size: 13 residues. CDR3 bases: TGCAGCGTTGGCCAGGACACTAACTATGGCTACACCTTC. Translated: CSVGQDTNYGYTF. Full variable domain (outside the CDR3, taken from reference TRBV29-1 and TRBJ1-2): SAVISQKPSRDICQRGTSLTIQCQVDSQVTMMFWYRQQPGQSLTLIATANQGSEATYESGFVIDKFPISRPNLTFSTLTVSNMSPEDSSIYLCSVGQDTNYGYTFGSGTRLTVV.

V gene TRBV2 combines with J gene TRBJ2-7; the D gene is possibly TRBD2 (5 bases). The CDR3 runs 14 residues. Trimming left V 3 bases short and J 5 bases short, with 14 bases between. Germline V lookup: CDR1 SNHLY, CDR2 FYNNEI. The CDR3 DNA is TGTGCCAGCAGTGAGGTCGGGGTAGGTAACGAGCAGTACTTC. Translated, it gives CASSEVGVGNEQYF.

The chain has TRBV6-1 and TRBJ2-3; D not resolved. Germline V gene sequence: CDR1 MNHNS, CDR2 SASEGT. Trimming left V 3 bases short and J 4 bases short, with 14 bases between. The CDR3 runs 15 residues. The CDR3 loop reads CASSDSMYPADTQYF. In nucleotides, the CDR3 is TGTGCCAGCAGTGATAGTATGTACCCGGCAGATACGCAGTATTTT.

The chain couples TRBV7-2 to TRBJ1-1; TRBD1 agrees at 7 bases. After removal of 6 bases from V and 1 base from J, the junction contained 2 bases not matched to a gene. Germline V gene sequence: CDR1 SGHTA, CDR2 FQGNSA. This CDR3 is 13 amino acids long. In nucleotides, the CDR3 is TGTGCCAGCAGGGGGACAGAGAACACTGAAGCTTTCTTT. Protein: CASRGTENTEAFF.

The rearrangement links TRBV4-2 to TRBJ2-5; 16 bases agree with TRBD2. The end of the DNA aligns better with TRBJ2-7, so the J call may be wrong. The CDR3 sequence is 18 residues long. Germline CDR1 reads LGHNA; CDR2 reads YNFKEQ. The CDR3 DNA is TGTGCCAGCAGCCTTTCGGGACTAGCGGGGGGGTCGATGGGCGAGCAGTACTTC. Protein: CASSLSGLAGGSMGEQYF.

The chain uses TRBV10-3 and TRBJ2-5; D call uncertain. Germline CDR1 is ENHRY and CDR2 is SYGVKD. Between the trimmed V and J ends, which lost 0 bases and 3 bases, there was a span of 5 bases. The CDR3 length is 13 residues. CDR3 in DNA: TGTGCCATCAGTGAGTCTACAGAAGAGACCCAGTACTTC. Translation gives CAISESTEETQYF.

CDR3 bases: TGTGCCAACCAAGGGGATAATTCACCCCTCCACTTT. It encodes CANQGDNSPLHF. This chain joins TRBV28 and TRBJ1-6; TRBD1 is a possible D gene (5 bases). The length of the CDR3 is 12 residues. CDR1 and CDR2 from the germline V gene are MDHEN and SYDVKM. Deletions cut 10 bases from V and 5 bases from J, with 9 bases between. The full variable domain, in which reference TRBV28 and TRBJ1-6 provide the parts outside the CDR3, is DVKVTQSSRYLVKRTGEKVFLECVQDMDHENMFWYRQDPGLGLRLIYFSYDVKMKEKGDIPEGYSVSREKKERFSLILESASTNQTSMYLCANQGDNSPLHFGNGTRLTVT.

The V call is TRBV25-1, the J call TRBJ2-5; weak D call: TRBD1 (5 bases). Germline V lookup: CDR1 MGHDK, CDR2 SYGVNS. V dropped 1 base and J dropped 2 bases, with 11 bases sitting between them. The CDR3 consists of 15 residues. CDR3: CASSESRGIQETQYF. The CDR3 region has the DNA TGTGCCAGCAGTGAATCAAGGGGAATTCAAGAGACCCAGTACTTC.

This rearrangement joins TRBV20-1 to TRBJ2-3; no clear D. Trimming took off 3 bases at V and 3 bases at J, with 4 bases between the two ends. Germline assignment: CDR1 DFQATT and CDR2 SNEGSKA (reference sequence). This CDR3 is 11 amino acids long. The CDR3 coding sequence is TGCAGTGCTAGGGAGACAGATACGCAGTATTTT. Translation gives CSARETDTQYF.

CDR3 in amino acids: CASSEEGQTQYF. For the CDR3, the DNA is TGTGCCAGCAGTGAAGAGGGGCAGACCCAGTACTTC. This rearrangement joins TRBV6-1 to TRBJ2-5; D is perhaps TRBD1 (5 bases). The ends were cut back, 1 base at V and 6 bases at J, with 6 bases in the middle. Germline V gene data show CDR1 as MNHNS and CDR2 as SASEGT. The CDR3 totals 12 residues.

This clone was seen once. The chain carries TRBV7-2 and TRBJ1-2; 10 bases match TRBD1. With 5 bases clipped from V and 2 bases from J, the junction kept 8 bases outside the gene matches. This CDR3 region has 16 residues. From germline, CDR1 is SGHTA and CDR2 FQGNSA. The CDR3 loop is CASSLSRTGGNYGYTF. The CDR3 DNA follows: TGTGCCAGCAGCCTCTCTAGGACAGGGGGGAACTATGGCTACACCTTC.

The J gene is TRBJ2-7, the V gene TRBV6-5; D not resolved. The length of the CDR3 is 11 residues. Germline CDR1 reads MNHEY; CDR2 reads SVGAGI. V was cut by 5 bases and J by 6 bases, with 8 bases left in between. The CDR3 is CASSRGGEQYF. The CDR3 region has the DNA TGTGCCAGCAGTCGTGGTGGCGAGCAGTACTTC.

The chain carries TRBV7-6 and TRBJ2-7; D tentatively fits TRBD1 or TRBD2 (5 bases each). Per germline, CDR1 SGHVS and CDR2 FNYEAQ. The V end was cut by 0 bases, the J end by 0 bases, with 15 bases between. The CDR3 runs 17 residues. The CDR3 loop reads CASSLALSGTSSYEQYF. In DNA, the CDR3 is TGTGCCAGCAGCTTAGCGCTATCCGGGACCAGCTCCTACGAGCAGTACTTC.

The V gene is TRBV5-6, the J gene TRBJ1-1; D may be TRBD1 (5 bases). The germline CDR1 and CDR2 sequences are SGHDT and YYEEEE. Trimming took 4 bases from V and 0 from J, leaving 16 bases between them. The CDR3 contains 16 residues. Written as DNA, the CDR3 is TGTGCCAGCAGCCCGGACATGGCGCGAATGAACACTGAAGCTTTCTTT. Its translation: CASSPDMARMNTEAFF.

The rearrangement uses TRBV7-2 and TRBJ2-5; TRBD2 matches 7 bases. Germline assignment: CDR1 SGHTA and CDR2 FQGNSA. The length of the CDR3 is 18 residues. The V gene end was trimmed by 2 bases and the J gene end by 4 bases; junction bases not matched to a gene: 16. In DNA, the CDR3 is TGTGCCAGCAGCTTAAACCCTCCGTTAGCGGGCTGGTTAGAGACCCAGTACTTC. Translated, it gives CASSLNPPLAGWLETQYF.

The V call is TRBV7-3, the J call TRBJ1-1; D is perhaps TRBD1 (5 bases). Between the trimmed V and J ends, which lost 0 bases and 6 bases, there was a span of 17 bases. Germline V gives CDR1 SGHTA, CDR2 FQGTGA. The CDR3 length is 16 residues. In DNA, the CDR3 is TGTGCCAGCAGCTTAACCTTTCGGGACCTGGGAGCTGAAGCTTTCTTT. Translated, it gives CASSLTFRDLGAEAFF.